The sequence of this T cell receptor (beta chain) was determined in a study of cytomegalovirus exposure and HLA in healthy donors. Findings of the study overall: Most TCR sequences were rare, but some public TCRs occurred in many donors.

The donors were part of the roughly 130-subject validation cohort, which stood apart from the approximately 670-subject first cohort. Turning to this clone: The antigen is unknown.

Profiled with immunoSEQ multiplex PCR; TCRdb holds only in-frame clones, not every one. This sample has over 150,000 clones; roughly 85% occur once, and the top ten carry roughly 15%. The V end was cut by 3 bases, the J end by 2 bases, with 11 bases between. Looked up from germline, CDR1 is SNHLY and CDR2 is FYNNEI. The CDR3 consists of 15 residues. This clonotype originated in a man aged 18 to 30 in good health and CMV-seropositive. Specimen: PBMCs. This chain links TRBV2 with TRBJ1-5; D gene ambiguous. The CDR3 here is CASSDRGGGNQPQHF. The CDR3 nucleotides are TGTGCCAGCAGTGATCGGGGAGGCGGCAATCAGCCCCAGCATTTT.